These 27 T cell receptor beta chains were all obtained from the same sample, sequenced in a study of neoadjuvant anti-PD-1 for oral cavity cancer. Profiled with immunoSEQ multiplex PCR; TCRdb holds only in-frame clones, not every one. Of some 70,000 clones listed, 70% to 90% are singletons. Time point indicated: after neoadjuvant nivolumab, at surgical resection. The sequencing here drew on PBMCs, taken after nivolumab (anti-PD-1) treatment. All receptors come from a person aged 35 to 85 with oral cavity squamous cell carcinoma.

The chain has TRBV6-6 and TRBJ2-3, with a weak D call TRBD1 (5 bases). The CDR3 has 13 amino acids. Trimming took 6 bases from V and 4 from J, leaving 11 bases between them. Germline lookup yields CDR1 MNHNY and CDR2 SVGAGI (reference sequence). The CDR3 reads CASSRIGADTQYF. The DNA for the CDR3 is TGTGCCAGCAGCAGAATAGGGGCAGATACGCAGTATTTT.

This clone was detected a few times. This chain links TRBV6-6 with TRBJ1-2, with no clear D. Trimming took off 4 bases at V and 2 bases at J, with 8 bases between the two ends. The germline V gene encodes CDR1 MNHNY and CDR2 SVGAGI (reference sequence). This CDR3 spans 13 amino acids. The CDR3 DNA reads TGTGCCAGCAGTTTCGACTTCAACTATGGCTACACCTTC. Its protein product is CASSFDFNYGYTF.

The V call is TRBV18, the J call TRBJ2-7; possible D gene TRBD1, 6 bases. V lost 2 bases and J 7 bases, leaving 18 bases between the germline ends. The CDR3 covers 15 residues. From germline, CDR1 is KGHSH and CDR2 LQKENI. CDR3 protein: CASSPKGQIVSEQYF. CDR3 nucleotide sequence: TGTGCCAGCTCACCAAAGGGACAAATTGTTAGTGAGCAGTACTTC.

The chain couples TRBV19 to TRBJ2-6; D is ambiguous. V lost 7 bases, J lost 0 bases, and 1 base lay in between. CDR3 size: 12 residues. Germline V gene data show CDR1 as LNHDA and CDR2 as SQIVND (reference sequence). In nucleotides, the CDR3 is TGTGCCAGTACCTCTGGGGCCAACGTCCTGACTTTC. Residues: CASTSGANVLTF.

This clone was seen once. The chain is built from TRBV29-1 and TRBJ2-3; D is unclear. V lost 4 bases and J 4 bases, leaving 12 bases between the germline ends. The CDR3 has 13 amino acids. Per germline, CDR1 SQVTM and CDR2 ANQGSEA. The CDR3 here is CSVAVDLADTQYF. Here the CDR3 DNA reads TGCAGCGTTGCGGTTGATCTCGCAGATACGCAGTATTTT.

The chain employs TRBV5-1 and TRBJ2-5; 10 bases agree with TRBD2. J lost 2 bases, V lost 0 bases, and 4 bases had no gene match. CDR3 length: 16 residues. Germline values: CDR1 SGHRS, CDR2 YFSETQ. As DNA, the CDR3 is TGCGCCAGCAGCTTGGCCGGGACTAGCGTGCAAGAGACCCAGTACTTC. This sequence encodes CASSLAGTSVQETQYF.

This rearrangement joins TRBV14 to TRBJ2-7; TRBD1 is a possible D gene (6 bases). Germline CDR1 is SGHDN and CDR2 is FVKESK. Trimming left V 0 bases short and J 2 bases short, with 8 bases between. The length of the CDR3 is 14 residues. CDR3 nucleotides: TGTGCCAGCAGCCAAGATCCAGGGGCCTACGAGCAGTACTTC. It translates to CASSQDPGAYEQYF.

CDR3 coding DNA: TGTGCCTGGTCTAAACGGGACAACATTATCCAGCCCCAGCATTTT. It is translated as CAWSKRDNIIQPQHF. V gene TRBV30 combines with J gene TRBJ1-5, with D possibly being TRBD1 (6 bases). CDR1 GTSNPN and CDR2 SVGIG come from the germline V gene (reference sequence). The length of the CDR3 is 15 residues. Trimming left V 5 bases short and J 7 bases short, with 21 bases between.

The V call is TRBV2, the J call TRBJ1-2; D remains unclear. The germline V gene encodes CDR1 SNHLY and CDR2 FYNNEI. The CDR3 has 14 residues. V was cut by 6 bases and J by 2 bases, with 13 bases left in between. DNA of the CDR3: TGTGCCAGCAGCCCTGAAGTGGGGAACTATGGCTACACCTTC. This sequence encodes CASSPEVGNYGYTF.

J is TRBJ2-2 and V is TRBV5-1, with TRBD2 identical over 12 bases. Germline V gives CDR1 SGHRS, CDR2 YFSETQ. CDR3 length: 18 amino acids. The V and J ends lost 2 bases and 4 bases, in that order; junction bases with no gene match: 9. Here the CDR3 DNA reads TGCGCCAGCAGCTTTGCTAGCGGGAGGGCCAGGGGCACCGGGGAGCTGTTTTTT. Translating it yields CASSFASGRARGTGELFF.

The chain links TRBV5-1 to TRBJ2-7, with 11 nucleotides matching TRBD1. Germline values: CDR1 SGHRS, CDR2 YFSETQ. With V trimmed by 4 bases and J by 5 bases, 8 bases remained unmatched. This CDR3 contains 15 residues. This chain's CDR3 is CASSGDRGRFDEQYF. Written as DNA, the CDR3 is TGCGCCAGCAGCGGGGACAGGGGGAGATTCGACGAGCAGTACTTC.

This chain links TRBV30 with TRBJ2-4; no firm D call. The CDR3 extends over 13 amino acids. Per the germline V gene, CDR1 is GTSNPN and CDR2 is SVGIG (reference sequence). V was shortened by 1 base and J by 2 bases, with 6 bases between the two germline ends. CDR3 coding DNA: TGTGCCTGGAGTGAAAGTCCCAAAAACATTCAGTACTTC. Protein: CAWSESPKNIQYF.

The chain has TRBV5-4 and TRBJ1-5, with D possibly being TRBD1 (5 bases). V lost 4 bases and J 0 bases, leaving 17 bases between the germline ends. Germline V lookup: CDR1 SGHNT, CDR2 YYREEE (reference sequence). The CDR3 has 17 amino acids. The CDR3, as DNA: TGTGCCAGCAGCCGGGGGGGTCCAGGCAATAGCAATCAGCCCCAGCATTTT. It yields the protein CASSRGGPGNSNQPQHF.

CDR3 in amino acids: CAFLTSGSSYEQYF. The CDR3 coding sequence is TGTGCCTTCCTGACTAGCGGAAGCTCCTACGAGCAGTACTTC. This chain connects TRBV30 to TRBJ2-7; 9 positions agree with TRBD2. CDR1 is GTSNPN, CDR2 SVGIG, per germline (reference sequence). V was pared by 7 bases and J by 0 bases, with 7 bases of the junction left unmatched. The length of the CDR3 is 14 residues. Full variable domain (remainder filled in from reference TRBV30 and TRBJ2-7): SQTIHQWPATLVQPVGSPLSLECTVEGTSNPNLYWYRQAAGRGLQLLFYSVGIGQISSEVPQNLSASRPQDRQFILSSKKLLLSDSGFYLCAFLTSGSSYEQYFGPGTRLTVT.

The chain joins TRBV29-1 to TRBJ2-7; 12 bases are a match to TRBD1. The CDR3 runs 14 residues. V lost 5 bases, J lost 7 bases, and 9 bases stayed unmatched. Germline V gene sequence: CDR1 SQVTM, CDR2 ANQGSEA. DNA of the CDR3: TGCAGCGTTTCCCCCGGGACAGGGGGCAGGGAGCAGTACTTC. Residues: CSVSPGTGGREQYF.

The chain recombines TRBV5-6 with TRBJ1-1, with D possibly matching TRBD1 (6 bases). The length of the CDR3 is 12 residues. Germline CDR1 and CDR2: SGHDT and YYEEEE. V gave up 4 bases and J gave up 3 bases, with 7 bases separating them. CDR3 residues: CASSPGDTEAFF. As DNA, the CDR3 is TGTGCCAGCAGCCCAGGGGACACTGAAGCTTTCTTT.

The chain is built from TRBV6-6 and TRBJ2-7, with 7 bases lining up with TRBD1. Looked up from germline, CDR1 is MNHNY and CDR2 is SVGAGI (reference sequence). V lost 2 bases and J lost 7; bases outside the gene matches: 5. This CDR3 comprises 13 residues. CDR3 residues: CASSYRGLREQYF. The DNA of the CDR3 is TGTGCCAGCAGTTACAGGGGGCTGAGGGAGCAGTACTTC.

This chain links TRBV7-9 with TRBJ2-7; 8 bases agree with TRBD2. The CDR3 consists of 15 residues. The germline gives CDR1 SEHNR, CDR2 FQNEAQ (reference sequence). The V segment lost 4 bases and the J segment 3 bases; nucleotides outside the gene matches: 8. The CDR3 protein is CASSSGTGGVYEQYF. The CDR3 bases are TGTGCCAGCAGCTCTGGGACCGGGGGGGTCTACGAGCAGTACTTC.

The rearrangement joins TRBV30 to TRBJ2-7; weak D call: TRBD1 (5 bases). CDR3 size: 13 residues. Germline lookup yields CDR1 GTSNPN and CDR2 SVGIG (reference sequence). V gave up 0 bases and J gave up 2 bases, with 8 bases separating them. CDR3 in amino acids: CAWSVGQPYEQYF. The CDR3 nucleotides are TGTGCCTGGAGTGTAGGACAACCCTACGAGCAGTACTTC.

This chain connects TRBV5-8 to TRBJ1-5; D is perhaps TRBD1 (5 bases). V shed 4 bases and J shed 2 bases, with 10 bases lying between them. The CDR3 loop spans 14 amino acids. Germline V gene lookup returns CDR1 SGHTS and CDR2 YDEGEE. CDR3 amino acids: CASSPRGGNQPQHF. The CDR3 DNA reads as TGTGCCAGCAGCCCGAGGGGCGGCAATCAGCCCCAGCATTTT.

The chain employs TRBV30 and TRBJ1-4, with TRBD1 matching over 7 bases. Germline loops: CDR1 GTSNPN, CDR2 SVGIG (reference sequence). The CDR3 has 13 residues. The V gene end was trimmed by 4 bases and the J gene end by 7 bases; junction bases not matched to a gene: 6. The CDR3 region has the DNA TGTGCCTGGAAACGACAGGGCGGTGAAAAACTGTTTTTT. Protein product: CAWKRQGGEKLFF.

The chain carries TRBV28 and TRBJ2-1; D perhaps matches TRBD2 (6 bases). The ends were cut back, 3 bases at V and 6 bases at J, with 9 bases in the middle. Germline V gene data show CDR1 as MDHEN and CDR2 as SYDVKM. The CDR3 loop spans 13 amino acids. CDR3 sequence (DNA): TGTGCCAGCAGTTTTAGACTAGTCAATGAGCAGTTCTTC. Translation gives CASSFRLVNEQFF. Using reference TRBV28 and TRBJ2-1 for the parts outside the CDR3, the full variable domain is DVKVTQSSRYLVKRTGEKVFLECVQDMDHENMFWYRQDPGLGLRLIYFSYDVKMKEKGDIPEGYSVSREKKERFSLILESASTNQTSMYLCASSFRLVNEQFFGPGTRLTVL.

V is TRBV25-1 and J is TRBJ1-3, with D maybe TRBD1 (6 bases). The length of the CDR3 is 12 residues. Germline V gene lookup returns CDR1 MGHDK and CDR2 SYGVNS. Deletions cut 6 bases from V and 6 bases from J, with 9 bases between. The CDR3: CASRGGPNTIYF. As DNA, the CDR3 is TGTGCCAGCAGGGGGGGGCCAAACACCATATATTTT.

The chain couples TRBV19 to TRBJ1-1; D is possibly TRBD1 (5 bases). V lost 5 bases, J lost 4 bases, and 17 bases lay in between. CDR3 length: 15 amino acids. The germline V gene encodes CDR1 LNHDA and CDR2 SQIVND (reference sequence). CDR3 sequence: CASSFGTTGGTEAFF. In nucleotides, the CDR3 is TGTGCCAGTAGTTTCGGGACCACAGGAGGCACTGAAGCTTTCTTT. Complete variable domain (other parts from reference TRBV19 and TRBJ1-1): DGGITQSPKYLFRKEGQNVTLSCEQNLNHDAMYWYRQDPGQGLRLIYYSQIVNDFQKGDIAEGYSVSREKKESFPLTVTSAQKNPTAFYLCASSFGTTGGTEAFFGQGTRLTVV.

The chain recombines TRBV5-1 with TRBJ2-5; D might be TRBD1 (5 bases). This CDR3 spans 16 amino acids. Germline V gives CDR1 SGHRS, CDR2 YFSETQ. The germline V and J ends were trimmed by 0 bases and 4 bases, with 16 bases remaining between them. The chain's CDR3 is CASSLGVSSGIETQYF. DNA for the CDR3: TGCGCCAGCAGCTTGGGAGTAAGTTCAGGGATAGAGACCCAGTACTTC.

The J gene is TRBJ2-1, the V gene TRBV4-2; the D gene could be TRBD1 or TRBD2 (6 bases each). Trimming pared 4 bases from V and 5 bases from J, leaving 24 bases between. Germline V CDR1 and CDR2: LGHNA, YNFKEQ. This CDR3 spans 18 amino acids. The CDR3 sequence is CASSPQRRGRGNDNEQFF. CDR3 nucleotide sequence: TGTGCCAGCAGCCCCCAGAGGCGGGGCAGGGGCAACGACAATGAGCAGTTCTTC.

The sample holds a few counts of this clone. V is TRBV9 and J is TRBJ1-3; D ambiguous. V was shortened by 4 bases and J by 3 bases, with 5 bases between the two germline ends. The CDR3 runs 12 residues. Germline values: CDR1 SGDLS, CDR2 YYNGEE. DNA for the CDR3: TGTGCCAGCAGCTTAAATGGAAACACCATATATTTT. Protein sequence: CASSLNGNTIYF.